A selection of T cell receptor beta chains follows, all from one sample in a study of T cells after yellow fever vaccination. TCRdb processed the 5' RACE reads anew with MiXCR; each CDR3 protein has one entry. The top ten hold less than 20% of the sample, which has 250,000 to 400,000 distinct CDR3 sequences, approximately 4.3% seen once. The source was PBMCs, collected 15 days after the yellow fever booster vaccination. Every receptor here comes from a man younger than 30 who received the YFV17D yellow fever vaccine. Each CDR3 is given with its conserved first and last residue. Fields, in order: V gene, clone size, J gene, D gene, CDR3 protein, CDR3 DNA. A D gene is named only where the DNA matches it firmly. Only part of the rows carry a size: once, few, many, or a class if the clone is expanded.

TRBV3-1	few	TRBJ2-3	.	CASSQEGYYSTDTQYF	TGTGCCAGCAGCCAAGAGGGGTATTATAGCACAGATACGCAGTATTTT
TRBV11-2	few	TRBJ2-7	TRBD2	CASSPRRLAGGREQYF	TGTGCCAGCAGCCCCCGCCGACTAGCGGGGGGGCGCGAGCAGTACTTC
TRBV7-2	few	TRBJ2-4	.	CASSLVGLVQRAKNIQYF	TGTGCCAGCAGCTTAGTCGGTTTGGTCCAAAGGGCGAAAAACATTCAGTACTTC
TRBV2	.	TRBJ1-4	TRBD1	CASYRGSDEKLFF	TGTGCCAGTTACAGGGGTTCGGATGAAAAACTGTTTTTT
TRBV13	many	TRBJ1-1	.	CASSLGSGDYTEAFF	TGTGCCAGCAGCTTAGGTTCGGGGGATTACACTGAAGCTTTCTTT
TRBV28	.	TRBJ1-1	.	CASSSNDRLAFF	TGTGCCAGCAGTTCCAATGACAGACTAGCTTTCTTT
TRBV12-3/TRBV12-4	many	TRBJ2-5	.	CASSPRWTQYF	TGTGCCAGCAGTCCTCGATGGACCCAGTACTTC
TRBV4-2	many	TRBJ1-2	.	CASSPKGIRVVGYTF	TGTGCCAGCAGCCCCAAGGGTATCCGGGTAGTCGGCTACACCTTC
TRBV20-1	.	TRBJ2-7	TRBD2	CSAQPSGLATYEQYF	TGCAGTGCCCAGCCTAGCGGACTAGCAACCTACGAGCAGTACTTC
TRBV27	many	TRBJ2-7	.	CASSPRGLAPYEQYF	TGTGCCAGCAGTCCGAGGGGACTGGCTCCCTACGAGCAGTACTTC
TRBV9	few	TRBJ2-1	TRBD1	CASSFDRGAYNEQFF	TGTGCCAGCAGCTTCGACAGGGGAGCCTACAATGAGCAGTTCTTC
TRBV7-8	few	TRBJ1-1	TRBD1	CASSSPNRGRTEAFF	TGTGCCAGCAGCTCACCTAACAGGGGGCGAACTGAAGCTTTCTTT
TRBV5-4	many	TRBJ2-4	.	CASRWGPGVNIQYF	TGTGCCAGCAGGTGGGGGCCTGGGGTAAACATTCAGTACTTC
TRBV7-9	many	TRBJ2-7	.	CASSPGGTVTYEQYF	TGTGCCAGCAGCCCCGGAGGGACAGTTACCTACGAGCAGTACTTC
TRBV20-1	many	TRBJ1-2	.	CSARNPLTGYTF	TGCAGTGCTAGAAACCCCCTGACCGGCTACACCTTC
TRBV7-2	few	TRBJ2-1	TRBD2	CASSSGTSGLIEQFF	TGTGCCAGCAGTAGCGGGACTAGCGGGCTTATTGAGCAGTTCTTC
TRBV5-1	many	TRBJ1-1	TRBD1	CASSSTGGGNTEAFF	TGCGCCAGCAGCTCGACAGGGGGAGGGAACACTGAAGCTTTCTTT
TRBV11-2	.	TRBJ2-5	.	CASSPLLGLQTAETQYF	TGTGCCAGCAGCCCCCTCTTGGGACTTCAAACAGCAGAGACCCAGTACTTC
TRBV5-6	many	TRBJ1-2	.	CASRPFRGLGYGYTF	TGTGCCAGCAGGCCCTTTAGGGGTTTAGGGTATGGCTACACCTTC
TRBV9	few	TRBJ1-2	.	CASSVGGVVDGYTF	TGTGCCAGCAGCGTAGGAGGGGTCGTGGATGGCTACACCTTC
TRBV12-3/TRBV12-4	few	TRBJ2-7	TRBD2	CASSLAGTSGRWQYF	TGTGCCAGCAGTTTAGCGGGAACTAGCGGGCGATGGCAGTACTTC
TRBV7-2	many	TRBJ2-4	.	CASSFPGTQNIQYF	TGTGCCAGCAGCTTCCCGGGGACCCAAAACATTCAGTACTTC
TRBV7-2	.	TRBJ2-7	TRBD2	CASSRGGDEQYF	TGTGCCAGCAGCCGTGGGGGGGACGAGCAGTACTTC
TRBV7-9	many	TRBJ2-1	.	CASSLEGRGGFF	TGTGCCAGCAGCTTAGAAGGCAGGGGTGGGTTCTTC
TRBV5-1	many	TRBJ2-7	.	CASSGSSYEQYF	TGCGCCAGCAGCGGGAGCTCCTACGAGCAGTACTTC
TRBV4-1	few	TRBJ2-1	.	CASSQDRQLYNEQFF	TGCGCCAGCAGCCAAGATCGACAGCTTTACAATGAGCAGTTCTTC
TRBV18	many	TRBJ1-5	.	CASSPPGGTRDQPQHF	TGTGCCAGCTCACCACCCGGAGGGACGAGAGATCAGCCCCAGCATTTT
TRBV6-5	many	TRBJ1-1	TRBD1	CASSYEGARTEAFF	TGTGCCAGCAGTTACGAGGGGGCGAGGACTGAAGCTTTCTTT
TRBV27	many	TRBJ1-1	TRBD1	CASSLNRGPTEAFF	TGTGCCAGCAGTTTGAACAGGGGGCCAACTGAAGCTTTCTTT
TRBV11-3	many	TRBJ1-1	TRBD1	CASSSTGSTEAFF	TGTGCCAGCAGCTCGACAGGGAGCACTGAAGCTTTCTTT
TRBV3-1	.	TRBJ1-1	.	CASSQDPGIEAFF	TGTGCCAGCAGCCAAGATCCCGGGATTGAAGCTTTCTTT
TRBV7-2	.	TRBJ2-5	.	CASSFVTGKETEYF	TGTGCCAGCAGCTTCGTCACGGGGAAAGAGACCGAGTACTTC
TRBV14	.	TRBJ1-2	.	CASSPPGRSQYGYTF	TGTGCCAGCAGCCCCCCTGGGCGGTCACAATATGGCTACACCTTC
TRBV5-1	many	TRBJ2-1	.	CASSSYGTESGNEQFF	TGCGCCAGCAGCTCCTACGGGACGGAGAGTGGCAATGAGCAGTTCTTC
TRBV5-6	few	TRBJ1-3	.	CASSILTTRVGNTIYF	TGTGCCAGCAGCATCCTAACTACGAGGGTTGGAAACACCATATATTTT
TRBV6-5	.	TRBJ2-7	TRBD2	CASRPKWGLANSYEQYF	TGTGCCAGCAGACCGAAATGGGGACTAGCCAACTCCTACGAGCAGTACTTC
TRBV7-2	few	TRBJ1-1	.	CASSLVTWTEAFF	TGTGCCAGCAGCTTAGTAACGTGGACTGAAGCTTTCTTT
TRBV20-1	.	TRBJ1-1	TRBD1	CSARAPGQGVEAFF	TGCAGTGCTAGAGCCCCGGGACAGGGAGTGGAAGCTTTCTTT
TRBV5-1	many	TRBJ2-5	TRBD2	CASSFSGGEETQYF	TGTGCCAGCAGTTTTAGCGGGGGGGAAGAGACCCAGTACTTC
TRBV5-1	many	TRBJ1-1	.	CASSLSNTEAFF	TGCGCCAGCAGCTTAAGTAACACTGAAGCTTTCTTT
TRBV29-1	many	TRBJ2-1	.	CSVEVGVEQFF	TGCAGCGTTGAGGTCGGCGTGGAGCAGTTCTTC
TRBV7-9	many	TRBJ1-2	TRBD1	CASSPRTGQGMLDGYTF	TGTGCCAGCAGCCCCCGGACAGGACAGGGTATGTTGGACGGCTACACCTTC
TRBV20-1	few	TRBJ2-1	TRBD1	CSAYHRGNEQFF	TGCAGTGCTTATCACAGGGGCAATGAGCAGTTCTTC
TRBV27	few	TRBJ2-7	TRBD1	CASQKQGGTYEQYF	TGTGCCAGCCAAAAACAGGGGGGAACCTACGAGCAGTACTTC
TRBV24-1	many	TRBJ2-3	TRBD2	CATSPASGGADTQYF	TGTGCCACCAGTCCTGCTAGCGGGGGGGCAGATACGCAGTATTTT
TRBV11-1	few	TRBJ2-6	.	CASSLYVSGANVLTF	TGTGCCAGCAGCTTGTATGTCTCTGGGGCCAACGTCCTGACTTTC
TRBV18	many	TRBJ1-2	.	CASSPWGDNYGYTF	TGTGCCAGCTCACCGTGGGGAGATAACTATGGCTACACCTTC
TRBV7-2	.	TRBJ1-4	.	CASSFISATNEKLFF	TGTGCCAGCAGCTTCATTTCGGCAACTAATGAAAAACTGTTTTTT
TRBV7-3	many	TRBJ1-6	.	CASSLTYNSPLHF	TGTGCCAGCAGCTTAACGTATAATTCACCCCTCCACTTT
TRBV6-5	few	TRBJ1-1	TRBD1	CASSSFQGAYTEAFF	TGTGCCAGCAGTTCCTTCCAGGGGGCTTACACTGAAGCTTTCTTT
TRBV10-2	few	TRBJ1-1	.	CASTPPGTRTEAFF	TGCGCCAGCACCCCCCCCGGGACGCGGACTGAAGCTTTCTTT
TRBV5-1	many	TRBJ2-3	.	CASSAGQGSADTQYF	TGCGCCAGCAGCGCCGGACAAGGTTCGGCAGATACGCAGTATTTT
TRBV28	few	TRBJ2-6	.	CASSTLTGNSGANVLTF	TGTGCCAGCAGTACTTTAACAGGAAACTCTGGGGCCAACGTCCTGACTTTC
TRBV4-1	few	TRBJ1-1	.	CASSQDRGARTEAFF	TGCGCCAGCAGCCAAGATCGGGGGGCAAGGACTGAAGCTTTCTTT
TRBV5-5	.	TRBJ2-5	.	CASSDEQETQYF	TGTGCCAGCAGCGACGAACAAGAGACCCAGTACTTC
TRBV9	few	TRBJ2-5	TRBD2	CASSVDGAGGPYF	TGTGCCAGCAGCGTAGATGGAGCGGGGGGGCCGTACTTC
TRBV4-2	many	TRBJ1-4	.	CASSQDRQNNEKLFF	TGTGCCAGCAGCCAAGATCGACAGAATAATGAAAAACTGTTTTTT
TRBV4-2	few	TRBJ2-7	.	CASSQGHLYEQYF	TGTGCCAGCAGCCAGGGACACCTCTACGAGCAGTACTTC
TRBV20-1	few	TRBJ2-5	.	CSRGLGETQYF	TGCAGTAGGGGCTTGGGGGAGACCCAGTACTTC
TRBV14	few	TRBJ1-1	.	CASSQGGPSGAFF	TGTGCCAGCAGCCAGGGTGGGCCGTCTGGGGCTTTCTTT